This is a list of T cell receptor beta chains from one sample in a study of CD8+ T cells in alopecia areata. The assay was immunoSEQ multiplex PCR, and TCRdb's table has in-frame clones only and misses some. The sample includes 100,000 to 150,000 clones, approximately 48% seen only once; the top ten take around 19%. Sequences were derived from CD8+ T cells sorted from blood, sampled at week 0. The receptors were sampled from a human donor with alopecia areata. CDR3s include the opening cysteine and the closing phenylalanine or tryptophan. A D gene is named only where the DNA matches it firmly. Size tells how often a clone was seen (once, few, many) or the class of an expanded clone, and some rows leave it out.

d_call j_call clone_size v_call cdr3_aa cdr3_nt
NA TRBJ2-3 NA TRBV30 CAWSVTGFRDTQYF TGTGCCTGGAGTGTAACTGGGTTCAGAGATACGCAGTATTTT
NA TRBJ2-7 few TRBV6-1 CASSEMGRSYEQYF TGTGCCAGCAGTGAAATGGGGCGCTCCTACGAGCAGTACTTC
NA TRBJ2-7 NA TRBV27 CASSSRTGGLDEQYF TGTGCCAGCAGTTCACGGACTGGGGGCTTGGACGAGCAGTACTTC
TRBD1 TRBJ2-5 NA TRBV7-9 CASRTGTGLETQYF TGTGCCAGCAGGACCGGGACAGGGCTAGAGACCCAGTACTTC
NA TRBJ1-2 once TRBV6-5 CASSLPGAGYTF TGTGCCAGCAGCCTCCCGGGGGCCGGCTACACCTTC
NA TRBJ2-5 NA TRBV4-1 CASSPRGPGQETQYF TGCGCCAGCAGCCCCCGGGGCCCGGGGCAAGAGACCCAGTACTTC
TRBD1 TRBJ1-2 NA TRBV4-3 CASSQDPGQGNGGYTF TGCGCCAGCAGCCAAGATCCCGGACAGGGTAACGGTGGCTACACCTTC
NA TRBJ2-7 NA TRBV11-1 CASSFGQGNEQYF TGTGCCAGCAGCTTCGGACAAGGAAACGAGCAGTACTTC
TRBD2 TRBJ2-3 NA TRBV5-6 CASSLELAGSTDTQYF TGTGCCAGCAGCTTGGAATTAGCGGGGTCCACAGATACGCAGTATTTT
TRBD1 TRBJ2-3 NA TRBV30 CACMSGQGTDTQYF TGTGCCTGTATGTCGGGACAGGGGACAGATACGCAGTATTTT
NA TRBJ1-1 few TRBV19 CASSIGRSTLLHTEAFF TGTGCCAGTAGTATTGGGCGATCGACACTCCTCCACACTGAAGCTTTCTTT
NA TRBJ2-7 NA TRBV6-1 CASSEVGVTRYEQYF TGTGCCAGCAGTGAAGTAGGAGTCACCCGCTACGAGCAGTACTTC
TRBD2 TRBJ2-3 NA TRBV27 CASSFQAGATDTQYF TGTGCCAGCAGTTTCCAAGCGGGGGCCACAGATACGCAGTATTTT
NA TRBJ2-7 NA TRBV6-5 CASSPPGDEQYF TGTGCCAGCAGTCCCCCGGGAGACGAGCAGTACTTC
NA TRBJ2-1 NA TRBV7-9 CASSSYSEPLYNEQFF TGTGCCAGCAGCTCCTATAGCGAGCCTCTCTACAATGAGCAGTTCTTC
TRBD1 TRBJ2-3 few TRBV10-3 CAVTGVEDTQYF TGTGCCGTGACAGGGGTGGAAGATACGCAGTATTTT
TRBD1 TRBJ2-7 NA TRBV7-2 CASSLNSGQAPDEQYF TGTGCCAGCAGCTTGAACTCGGGACAGGCCCCGGACGAGCAGTACTTC
NA TRBJ2-5 few TRBV4-1 CASSQDGEETQYF TGCGCCAGCAGCCAAGACGGGGAAGAGACCCAGTACTTC
TRBD1 TRBJ2-7 NA TRBV6-5 CASRPGQASSYEQYF TGTGCCAGCAGGCCGGGACAGGCAAGCTCCTACGAGCAGTACTTC
NA TRBJ1-6 NA TRBV13 CASSSLGMDNSPLHF TGTGCCAGCAGCTCCCTGGGGATGGATAATTCACCCCTCCACTTT
NA TRBJ2-5 NA TRBV7-9 CASSLVSQETQYF TGTGCCAGCAGCTTAGTCAGCCAAGAGACCCAGTACTTC
NA TRBJ1-2 few TRBV5-6 CASSDTGFYGYTF TGTGCCAGCAGCGATACAGGTTTCTATGGCTACACCTTC
NA TRBJ2-6 NA TRBV5-1 CASSLAGSGANVLTF TGCGCCAGCAGCTTGGCCGGAAGTGGGGCCAACGTCCTGACTTTC
TRBD1 TRBJ2-7 few TRBV9 CASSPELGTGASYEQYF TGTGCCAGCAGCCCCGAGCTCGGGACAGGGGCTAGCTACGAGCAGTACTTC
NA TRBJ1-4 once TRBV30 CAWSSGNDEKLFF TGTGCCTGGAGCTCGGGCAACGACGAAAAACTGTTTTTT
NA TRBJ2-3 NA TRBV4-3 CASSQERRIGGTDTQYF TGCGCCAGCAGCCAAGAGCGCCGTATAGGGGGCACAGATACGCAGTATTTT
NA TRBJ1-1 NA TRBV5-1 CASSPSESRGAFF TGCGCCAGCAGCCCGTCCGAGTCCCGGGGAGCTTTCTTT
NA TRBJ2-7 NA TRBV6-5 CASSPPGHAVYEQYF TGTGCCAGCAGTCCCCCGGGGCACGCGGTCTACGAGCAGTACTTC
NA TRBJ2-3 NA TRBV27 CASSLSLASKILDTQYF TGTGCCAGCAGTTTATCCCTCGCGTCCAAAATTTTAGATACGCAGTATTTT
TRBD2 TRBJ2-3 NA TRBV15 CATSRDGGAADTQYF TGTGCCACCAGCAGAGACGGGGGGGCGGCGGATACGCAGTATTTT
NA TRBJ2-7 few TRBV25-1 CASSDGYEQYF TGTGCCAGCAGTGACGGGTACGAGCAGTACTTC
NA TRBJ2-1 few TRBV7-2 CASSSSYTHEGNEQFF TGTGCCAGCAGCTCCTCCTACACACATGAGGGGAATGAGCAGTTCTTC
NA TRBJ2-1 NA TRBV30 CAWSVSSGEQFF TGTGCCTGGAGTGTATCGAGCGGAGAGCAGTTCTTC
NA TRBJ2-1 NA TRBV5-1 CASSLLTGSSYNEQFF TGCGCCAGCAGCTTGTTAACAGGGAGCTCCTACAATGAGCAGTTCTTC
NA TRBJ1-2 NA TRBV30 CAWSAGGLRGYTF TGTGCCTGGAGTGCCGGGGGGCTGAGGGGCTACACCTTC
NA TRBJ2-3 NA TRBV2 CASSEDRAIESTDTQYF TGTGCCAGCAGTGAAGATCGGGCCATTGAGAGCACAGATACGCAGTATTTT
TRBD1 TRBJ1-1 NA TRBV28 CASSLWGTGAAFF TGTGCCAGCAGTTTATGGGGGACAGGGGCAGCTTTCTTT
NA TRBJ2-5 few TRBV9 CASSDNPQGVKETQYF TGTGCCAGCAGCGACAACCCCCAGGGCGTGAAAGAGACCCAGTACTTC
TRBD1 TRBJ1-2 NA TRBV2 CASSIERDRPNYGYTF TGTGCCAGCAGTATCGAACGGGACAGACCTAACTATGGCTACACCTTC
NA TRBJ2-7 NA TRBV5-6 CASSFLALEQYF TGTGCCAGCAGCTTCCTAGCTCTCGAGCAGTACTTC